A single T cell receptor beta chain is shown here with its context. Its antigen is unidentified. These data come from a study of T cell clones after liver transplantation. General observations from the study: Donor-reactive sequences fell more than third party-reactive ones, suggesting partial deletion.

From germline, CDR1 is SEHNR and CDR2 FQNEAQ (reference sequence). Between the trimmed V and J ends, which lost 5 bases and 1 base, there was a span of 9 bases. The CDR3 consists of 14 residues. TCRdb's copy holds only in-frame clones and misses some; the assay was immunoSEQ multiplex PCR. The data contain about 51,000 clones, about nine tenths of them singletons. This receptor was taken from a human patient who received a liver transplant. The graft donor may have given rise to some T cells. The sample was CD8+ T cells from blood, taken 12 months after liver transplant. V usage is TRBV7-9 and J usage is TRBJ2-1; D call uncertain. The CDR3: CASSLSWSYNEQFF. DNA of the CDR3: TGTGCCAGCAGCCTATCGTGGTCCTACAATGAGCAGTTCTTC.